These 30 T cell receptor beta chains were sequenced from one sample in a study of monozygotic twins with cystic fibrosis. Profiled with immunoSEQ multiplex PCR; TCRdb holds only in-frame clones, not every one. The data show 34,000 or so clones, over 80% seen once. The sample consisted of blood. Source of these receptors: a boy between 2 and 10 years old with cystic fibrosis.

V and J are TRBV29-1 and TRBJ2-2; D gene unclear. The CDR3 spans 11 residues. Looked up from germline, CDR1 is SQVTM and CDR2 is ANQGSEA. Trimming removed 5 bases at V and 7 bases at J, with 8 bases between. The CDR3 sequence is CSVSLNGELFF. For the CDR3, the DNA is TGCAGCGTTTCACTCAACGGGGAGCTGTTTTTT.

The J gene is TRBJ2-7, the V gene TRBV5-1; 8 bases align to TRBD1. The V gene end was trimmed by 0 bases and the J gene end by 2 bases; junction bases not matched to a gene: 13. The CDR3 length is 18 residues. The germline V gene encodes CDR1 SGHRS and CDR2 YFSETQ. The CDR3 reads CASSLAMTTGGLTYEQYF. Written as DNA, the CDR3 is TGCGCCAGCAGCTTGGCCATGACAACAGGGGGGCTGACCTACGAGCAGTACTTC. Full variable domain (outside the CDR3, taken from reference TRBV5-1 and TRBJ2-7): KAGVTQTPRYLIKTRGQQVTLSCSPISGHRSVSWYQQTPGQGLQFLFEYFSETQRNKGNFPGRFSGRQFSNSRSEMNVSTLELGDSALYLCASSLAMTTGGLTYEQYFGPGTRLTVT.

The chain links TRBV5-1 to TRBJ2-1, with D unresolved. V was pared by 5 bases and J by 6 bases, with 9 bases between. The CDR3 sequence is 12 residues long. Germline CDR1 SGHRS, CDR2 YFSETQ. The CDR3, as DNA: TGCGCCAGCAGGTCTAACAGCAATGAGCAGTTCTTC. Its translation: CASRSNSNEQFF.

V gene TRBV10-3 combines with J gene TRBJ1-5; D is unclear. Germline loops: CDR1 ENHRY, CDR2 SYGVKD. Trimming cost V 7 bases and J 6 bases, with 10 bases left between them. The length of the CDR3 is 12 residues. The CDR3: CAINGDGQPQHF. CDR3 nucleotides: TGTGCCATCAATGGGGATGGTCAGCCCCAGCATTTT.

The DNA of the CDR3 is TGCGCCAGCAGCCCGGGAGGGGGTAGCAATCAGCCCCAGCATTTT. This codes for CASSPGGGSNQPQHF. The gene calls are TRBV5-1 and TRBJ1-5, with a weak D call TRBD1 (6 bases). Looked up from germline, CDR1 is SGHRS and CDR2 is YFSETQ. The V end lost 4 bases, the J end lost 0 bases, and 11 bases lay between the germline ends. CDR3 length equals 15 residues.

This CDR3 reads CASSLDVSAGADTQYF. CDR3 in DNA: TGTGCCAGCAGCCTCGATGTGTCGGCGGGGGCAGATACGCAGTATTTT. The chain uses TRBV7-2 and TRBJ2-3; 7 nucleotides align to TRBD2. V trimming: 5 bases; J trimming: 4 bases; junction bases outside the gene matches: 12. The germline gives CDR1 SGHTA, CDR2 FQGNSA. The CDR3 has 16 residues.

The V and J genes are TRBV2 and TRBJ1-2; D is possibly TRBD1 (5 bases). V gave up 5 bases and J gave up 8 bases, with 18 bases separating them. From germline, CDR1 is SNHLY and CDR2 FYNNEI. The CDR3 totals 14 residues. This CDR3 reads CASSPTQGAEGYTF. CDR3 DNA: TGTGCCAGCAGTCCAACGCAGGGCGCGGAGGGCTACACCTTC.

CDR3 sequence (DNA): TGTGCCTGGAGTGCCCCGCAGGGTGATGTTGGCTACACCTTC. As protein: CAWSAPQGDVGYTF. V usage is TRBV30 and J usage is TRBJ1-2; possibly TRBD1 for D (5 bases). This CDR3 is built from 14 residues. Germline lookup yields CDR1 GTSNPN and CDR2 SVGIG (reference sequence). Trimming took 1 base from V and 7 from J, leaving 16 bases between them.

This CDR3 reads CASSRGRGIENTIYF. The CDR3 DNA sequence: TGTGCCAGCAGCCGCGGGAGGGGTATTGAAAACACCATATATTTT. The V call is TRBV7-6, the J call TRBJ1-3; tentatively, D is TRBD1 (5 bases). Germline CDR1 and CDR2: SGHVS and FNYEAQ. The CDR3 contains 15 residues. V dropped 5 bases and J dropped 6 bases, with 17 bases sitting between them.

The chain uses TRBV19 and TRBJ2-2, with TRBD2 identical over 9 bases. CDR3 length equals 14 residues. Germline lookup yields CDR1 LNHDA and CDR2 SQIVND (reference sequence). J was trimmed by 6 bases and V by 8 bases; bases with no gene match: 7. CDR3 DNA sequence: TGTGCCAGTTATAGCGGGGGTAGGGCCGGGGAGCTGTTTTTT. Translated, it gives CASYSGGRAGELFF.

The chain is built from TRBV4-2 and TRBJ2-7, with 7 bases aligning to TRBD1. Trimming removed 4 bases from V and 3 bases from J; junction bases left unmatched: 6. Germline assignment: CDR1 LGHNA and CDR2 YNFKEQ. This CDR3 spans 14 amino acids. CDR3 DNA sequence: TGTGCCAGCAGCCTAGGGGGCGCCGGCTACGAGCAGTACTTC. Its protein product is CASSLGGAGYEQYF.

V gene TRBV9 combines with J gene TRBJ1-4, with D perhaps matching TRBD1 (6 bases). Germline V gives CDR1 SGDLS, CDR2 YYNGEE. The CDR3 has 16 residues. The V and J ends lost 4 bases and 7 bases respectively, with 20 bases between them. The CDR3 coding sequence is TGTGCCAGCAGCCCGAACCTACAAGGGGGTGGTGAAAAACTGTTTTTT. Translation: CASSPNLQGGGEKLFF.

The genes are TRBV28 and TRBJ2-5, with TRBD2 matching over 15 bases. The CDR3 spans 16 residues. Looked up from germline, CDR1 is MDHEN and CDR2 is SYDVKM. J gave up 4 bases and V 5 bases, and 5 bases lay outside the gene matches. The DNA of the CDR3 is TGTGCCAGCAGTCAACGGACTAGCGGGGGGGTAGAGACCCAGTACTTC. Its protein product is CASSQRTSGGVETQYF.

The V and J genes are TRBV6-1 and TRBJ2-7; TRBD1 agrees at 7 bases. Trimming removed 4 bases from V and 0 bases from J; junction bases left unmatched: 6. This CDR3 contains 15 residues. Germline V gene lookup returns CDR1 MNHNS and CDR2 SASEGT. The CDR3 is CASSARQGGSYEQYF. CDR3 in DNA: TGTGCCAGCAGTGCCAGACAGGGTGGCTCCTACGAGCAGTACTTC.

The genes are TRBV19 and TRBJ2-1; TRBD2 matches at 10 bases. V dropped 4 bases and J dropped 4; count of bases not matched to a gene: 4. From germline, CDR1 is LNHDA and CDR2 SQIVND (reference sequence). The CDR3 runs to 15 residues. CDR3 loop: CASSKLAGTYNEQFF. For the CDR3, the DNA is TGTGCCAGTAGTAAACTAGCGGGGACTTACAATGAGCAGTTCTTC.

The V call is TRBV7-8, the J call TRBJ1-5; 7 bases agree with TRBD1. Losses at the gene ends were 4 bases for V and 1 base for J; bases not matched to a gene: 7. Germline CDR1 reads SGHVS; CDR2 reads FQNEAQ. The CDR3 totals 16 residues. CDR3: CASSWGTGASNQPQHF. The CDR3 DNA reads TGTGCCAGCAGCTGGGGCACAGGGGCGAGCAATCAGCCCCAGCATTTT.

This sequence joins TRBV6-1 and TRBJ1-4, with TRBD1 matching over 9 bases. CDR1 is MNHNS, CDR2 SASEGT, per germline. V dropped 6 bases and J dropped 8; count of bases not matched to a gene: 10. The CDR3 covers 15 residues. The CDR3 nucleotides are TGTGCCAGCAGGCACACAGGGGGCTTTGCGGAAAAACTGTTTTTT. It is translated as CASRHTGGFAEKLFF.

The rearrangement uses TRBV7-9 and TRBJ2-1; the D gene is possibly TRBD2 (7 bases). This CDR3 has 17 amino acids. Germline V gene lookup returns CDR1 SEHNR and CDR2 FQNEAQ (reference sequence). Between the trimmed V and J ends, which lost 3 bases and 0 bases, there was a span of 15 bases. The CDR3 here is CASSFPKGGSSYNEQFF. In nucleotides, the CDR3 is TGTGCCAGCAGCTTCCCGAAGGGGGGGAGCTCCTACAATGAGCAGTTCTTC.

This chain uses TRBV19 with TRBJ1-3; a weak D match, TRBD1 (5 bases). Germline CDR1 reads LNHDA; CDR2 reads SQIVND (reference sequence). Trimming took off 5 bases at V and 0 bases at J, with 14 bases between the two ends. The CDR3 sequence is 16 residues long. The CDR3 loop reads CASSVQALLSGNTIYF. The DNA of the CDR3 is TGTGCCAGTAGTGTACAGGCTCTACTCTCTGGAAACACCATATATTTT.

This clone was picked up one time. V usage is TRBV4-3 and J usage is TRBJ1-5, with D perhaps matching TRBD1 (5 bases). The CDR3 sequence is 15 residues long. CDR1 and CDR2 from the germline V gene are LGHNA and YSLEER. Deletions cut 0 bases from V and 7 bases from J, with 13 bases between. This CDR3 reads CASSQDLQGDQPQHF. Here the CDR3 DNA reads TGCGCCAGCAGCCAAGACTTGCAGGGTGACCAGCCCCAGCATTTT.

The chain links TRBV9 to TRBJ1-2, with D perhaps TRBD1 (5 bases). The CDR3 covers 14 residues. CDR1 and CDR2 (germline): SGDLS, YYNGEE. Trimming took off 3 bases at V and 4 bases at J, with 13 bases between the two ends. The CDR3 reads CASSAGGGAYGYTF. DNA for the CDR3: TGTGCCAGCAGCGCAGGCGGAGGGGCCTATGGCTACACCTTC. The full variable domain, in which reference TRBV9 and TRBJ1-2 provide the parts outside the CDR3, is DSGVTQTPKHLITATGQRVTLRCSPRSGDLSVYWYQQSLDQGLQFLIQYYNGEERAKGNILERFSAQQFPDLHSELNLSSLELGDSALYFCASSAGGGAYGYTFGSGTRLTVV.

The genes are TRBV11-2 and TRBJ1-1; D is undetermined. The CDR3 extends over 13 amino acids. Germline CDR1 and CDR2: SGHAT and FQNNGV. Trimming cost V 6 bases and J 7 bases, with 15 bases left between them. The CDR3 is CASSTGREDEAFF. The CDR3 region has the DNA TGTGCCAGCAGTACGGGTAGGGAGGATGAAGCTTTCTTT.

This chain joins TRBV9 and TRBJ2-3; D is possibly TRBD1 (6 bases). CDR3 length equals 17 residues. The V end lost 3 bases, the J end lost 1 base, and 18 bases lay between the germline ends. The germline CDR1 and CDR2 sequences are SGDLS and YYNGEE. CDR3 in DNA: TGTGCCAGCAGCGGCTTACGGACAGTGGAGCGCACAGATACGCAGTATTTT. Amino acid sequence: CASSGLRTVERTDTQYF. Complete variable domain (other parts from reference TRBV9 and TRBJ2-3): DSGVTQTPKHLITATGQRVTLRCSPRSGDLSVYWYQQSLDQGLQFLIQYYNGEERAKGNILERFSAQQFPDLHSELNLSSLELGDSALYFCASSGLRTVERTDTQYFGPGTRLTVL.

This clone was seen only a few times. The chain combines TRBV4-1 with TRBJ1-1; no clear D gene. V was pared by 3 bases and J by 1 base, with 12 bases between. The CDR3 runs 15 residues. Germline V gene lookup returns CDR1 MGHRA and CDR2 YSYEKL. The CDR3 loop reads CASSQVEGGNTEAFF. CDR3 bases: TGCGCCAGCAGCCAGGTTGAGGGAGGGAACACTGAAGCTTTCTTT.

The chain joins TRBV7-9 to TRBJ2-5; D may match TRBD1 or TRBD2 (6 bases each). This CDR3 has 15 amino acids. Germline CDR1 is SEHNR and CDR2 is FQNEAQ (reference sequence). Trimming took 5 bases from V and 3 from J, leaving 16 bases between them. CDR3 loop: CASSPITGRKETQYF. The CDR3, as DNA: TGTGCCAGCAGCCCAATTACAGGGAGGAAAGAGACCCAGTACTTC.

V usage is TRBV5-6 and J usage is TRBJ1-2, with 8 bases matching TRBD1. Trimming at V came to 6 bases and at J to 5 bases, leaving 12 bases not matched to a gene. Germline V gives CDR1 SGHDT, CDR2 YYEEEE. The CDR3 is made up of 15 amino acids. The CDR3 here is CASISLGQGHYGYTF. The CDR3 bases are TGTGCCAGCATCTCTCTAGGACAGGGACATTATGGCTACACCTTC.

This chain links TRBV5-8 with TRBJ1-5, with D hard to call. This CDR3 is built from 11 residues. V lost 1 base and J 6 bases, leaving 2 bases between the germline ends. Germline loops: CDR1 SGHTS, CDR2 YDEGEE. The CDR3 loop reads CASSLTQPQHF. The CDR3 nucleotides are TGTGCCAGCAGCTTGACTCAGCCCCAGCATTTT. Looking up the rest from reference TRBV5-8 and TRBJ1-5 gives the full variable domain: EAGVTQSPTHLIKTRGQQATLRCSPISGHTSVYWYQQALGLGLQFLLWYDEGEERNRGNFPPRFSGRQFPNYSSELNVNALELEDSALYLCASSLTQPQHFGDGTRLSIL.

This clone was found once. V and J are TRBV7-3 and TRBJ2-2; 7 positions agree with TRBD1. Trimming removed 4 bases from V and 4 bases from J; junction bases left unmatched: 6. CDR3 length: 15 residues. Germline loops: CDR1 SGHTA, CDR2 FQGTGA. The DNA of the CDR3 is TGTGCCAGCAGCTCCACAGGGGTTGCCACCGGGGAGCTGTTTTTT. As protein: CASSSTGVATGELFF.

The chain has TRBV9 and TRBJ1-6; perhaps TRBD1 as D (5 bases). The germline V gene encodes CDR1 SGDLS and CDR2 YYNGEE. This CDR3 comprises 15 residues. Trimming removed 2 bases at V and 7 bases at J, with 13 bases between. The CDR3 here is CASSVSGHGNSPLHF. The DNA of the CDR3 is TGTGCCAGCAGCGTCTCCGGACACGGAAATTCACCCCTCCACTTT.

The rearrangement links TRBV7-9 to TRBJ2-2; TRBD1 is a possible D gene (5 bases). The germline V and J ends were trimmed by 5 bases and 2 bases, with 15 bases remaining between them. The CDR3 consists of 16 residues. Germline CDR1 is SEHNR and CDR2 is FQNEAQ (reference sequence). CDR3 DNA sequence: TGTGCCAGCAGCATTGGACAATTCTCAAACACCGGGGAGCTGTTTTTT. It is translated as CASSIGQFSNTGELFF.